This record concerns one TCR beta chain sequence. The sample belongs to a study of technical replicates of blood from a few donors. Clones were sequenced by immunoSEQ multiplex PCR, and TCRdb holds only the in-frame ones, with some missing. The table has about 56,000 clones, 90% to 95% seen once. The receptor was isolated from a human donor in good health. Some clones in this sample may be carry-over from other donors' samples. The sequenced material came from PBMCs.

CDR3 nucleotide sequence: TGTGCCAGCAGCCAAGTCTGGGCTAGCGGACAAGAGACCCAGTACTTC. Its protein product is CASSQVWASGQETQYF. The genes are TRBV14 and TRBJ2-5; 7 bases align to TRBD2. The length of the CDR3 is 16 residues. The germline V gene encodes CDR1 SGHDN and CDR2 FVKESK. V lost 1 base, J lost 2 bases, and 7 bases stayed unmatched.